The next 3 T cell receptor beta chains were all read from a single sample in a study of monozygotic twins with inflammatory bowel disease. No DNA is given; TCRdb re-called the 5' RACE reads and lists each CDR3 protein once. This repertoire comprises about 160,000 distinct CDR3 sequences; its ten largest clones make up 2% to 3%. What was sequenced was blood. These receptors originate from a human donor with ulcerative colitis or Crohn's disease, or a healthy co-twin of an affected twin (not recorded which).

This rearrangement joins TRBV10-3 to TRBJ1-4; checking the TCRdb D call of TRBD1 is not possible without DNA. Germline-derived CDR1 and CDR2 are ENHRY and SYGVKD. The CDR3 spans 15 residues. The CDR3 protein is CAISETGTATEKLFF.

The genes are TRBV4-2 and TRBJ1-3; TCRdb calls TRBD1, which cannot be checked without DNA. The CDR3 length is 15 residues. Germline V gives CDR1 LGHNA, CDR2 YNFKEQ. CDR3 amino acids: CASSQEFRVGNTIYF.

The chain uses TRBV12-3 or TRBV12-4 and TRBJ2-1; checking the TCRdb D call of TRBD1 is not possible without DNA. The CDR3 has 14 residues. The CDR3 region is CASSWGASYNEQFF.